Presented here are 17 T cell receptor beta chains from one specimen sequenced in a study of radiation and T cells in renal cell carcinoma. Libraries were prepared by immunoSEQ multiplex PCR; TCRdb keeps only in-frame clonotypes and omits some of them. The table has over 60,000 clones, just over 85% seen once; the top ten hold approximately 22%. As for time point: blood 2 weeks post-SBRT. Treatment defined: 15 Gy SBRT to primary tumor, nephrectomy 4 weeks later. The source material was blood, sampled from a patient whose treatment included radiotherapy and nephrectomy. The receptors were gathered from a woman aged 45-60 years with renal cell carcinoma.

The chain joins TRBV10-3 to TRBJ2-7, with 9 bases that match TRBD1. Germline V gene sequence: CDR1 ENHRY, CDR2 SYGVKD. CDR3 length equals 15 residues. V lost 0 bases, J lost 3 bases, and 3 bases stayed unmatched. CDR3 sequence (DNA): TGTGCCATCAGTGAGTCGGGACAGGGTCTCTACGAGCAGTACTTC. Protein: CAISESGQGLYEQYF.

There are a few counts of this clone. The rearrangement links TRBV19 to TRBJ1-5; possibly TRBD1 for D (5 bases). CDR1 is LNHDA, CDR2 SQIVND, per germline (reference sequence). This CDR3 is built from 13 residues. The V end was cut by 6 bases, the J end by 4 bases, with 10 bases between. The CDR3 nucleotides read TGTGCCAGTAGCCTGACAGAAAATCAGCCCCAGCATTTT. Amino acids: CASSLTENQPQHF.

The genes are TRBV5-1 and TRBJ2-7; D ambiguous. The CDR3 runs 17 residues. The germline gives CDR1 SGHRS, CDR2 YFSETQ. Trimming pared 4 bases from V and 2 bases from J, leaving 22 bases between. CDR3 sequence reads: CASSPSGLPIIPYEQYF. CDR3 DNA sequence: TGCGCCAGCAGCCCCTCAGGTCTTCCGATCATCCCCTACGAGCAGTACTTC.

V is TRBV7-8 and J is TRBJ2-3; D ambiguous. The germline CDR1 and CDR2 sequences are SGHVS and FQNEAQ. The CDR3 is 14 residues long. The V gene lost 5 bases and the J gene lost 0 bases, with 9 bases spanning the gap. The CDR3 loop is CASSRGRSTDTQYF. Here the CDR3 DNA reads TGTGCCAGCAGCCGCGGTCGGAGCACAGATACGCAGTATTTT. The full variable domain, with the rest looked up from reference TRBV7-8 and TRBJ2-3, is GAGVSQSPRYKVAKRGQDVALRCDPISGHVSLFWYQQALGQGPEFLTYFQNEAQLDKSGLPSDRFFAERPEGSVSTLKIQRTQQEDSAVYLCASSRGRSTDTQYFGPGTRLTVL.

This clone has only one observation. The CDR3 bases are TGTGCCAGCAGTTCCCGGACAGGGGGCGGATTAGATGGCTACACCTTC. Its translation: CASSSRTGGGLDGYTF. The chain combines TRBV6-5 with TRBJ1-2, with 11 nucleotides matching TRBD1. Germline CDR1 MNHEY, CDR2 SVGAGI. After removal of 4 bases from V and 6 bases from J, the junction contained 10 bases not matched to a gene. The CDR3 spans 16 residues.

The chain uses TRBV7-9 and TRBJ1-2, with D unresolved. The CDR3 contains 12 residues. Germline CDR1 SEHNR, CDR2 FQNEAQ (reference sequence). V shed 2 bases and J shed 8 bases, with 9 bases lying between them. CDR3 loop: CASSLSGSGYTF. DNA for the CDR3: TGTGCCAGCAGCTTAAGCGGGAGCGGCTACACCTTC.

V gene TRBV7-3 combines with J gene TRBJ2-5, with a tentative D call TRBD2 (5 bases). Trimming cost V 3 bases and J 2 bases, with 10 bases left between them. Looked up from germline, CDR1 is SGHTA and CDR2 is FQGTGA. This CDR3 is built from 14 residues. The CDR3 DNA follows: TGTGCCAGCAGCTTGATGAGGGTTCAAGAGACCCAGTACTTC. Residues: CASSLMRVQETQYF.

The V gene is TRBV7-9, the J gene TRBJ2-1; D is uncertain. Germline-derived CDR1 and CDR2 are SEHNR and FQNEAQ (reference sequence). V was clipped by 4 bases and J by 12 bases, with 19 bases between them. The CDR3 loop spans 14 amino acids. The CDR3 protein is CASSSKTSVAWQFF. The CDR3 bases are TGTGCCAGCAGCTCGAAGACAAGCGTAGCCTGGCAGTTCTTC.

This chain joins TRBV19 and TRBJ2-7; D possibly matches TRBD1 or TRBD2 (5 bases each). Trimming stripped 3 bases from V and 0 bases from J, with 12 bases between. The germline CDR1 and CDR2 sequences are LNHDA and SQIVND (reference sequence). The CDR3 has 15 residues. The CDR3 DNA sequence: TGTGCCAGTAGTATCAGGCCAGGGAGCTCCTACGAGCAGTACTTC. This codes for CASSIRPGSSYEQYF.

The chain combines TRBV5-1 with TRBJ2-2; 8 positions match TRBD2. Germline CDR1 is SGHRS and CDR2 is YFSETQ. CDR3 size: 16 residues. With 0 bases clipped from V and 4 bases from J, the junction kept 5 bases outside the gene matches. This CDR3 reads CASSLVSGEITGELFF. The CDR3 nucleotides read TGCGCCAGCAGCTTGGTTAGCGGGGAAATCACCGGGGAGCTGTTTTTT.

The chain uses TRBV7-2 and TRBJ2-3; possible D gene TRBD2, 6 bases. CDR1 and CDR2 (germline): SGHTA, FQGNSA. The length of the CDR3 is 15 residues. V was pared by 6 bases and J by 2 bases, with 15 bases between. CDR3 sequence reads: CASRSTSIPTDTQYF. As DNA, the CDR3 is TGTGCCAGCAGGTCTACTAGCATTCCCACAGATACGCAGTATTTT.

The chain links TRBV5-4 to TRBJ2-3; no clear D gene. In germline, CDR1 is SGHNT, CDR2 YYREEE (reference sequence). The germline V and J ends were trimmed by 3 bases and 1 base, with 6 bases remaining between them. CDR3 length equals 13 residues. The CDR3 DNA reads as TGTGCCAGCAGCTCGTCGGGCACAGATACGCAGTATTTT. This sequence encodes CASSSSGTDTQYF.

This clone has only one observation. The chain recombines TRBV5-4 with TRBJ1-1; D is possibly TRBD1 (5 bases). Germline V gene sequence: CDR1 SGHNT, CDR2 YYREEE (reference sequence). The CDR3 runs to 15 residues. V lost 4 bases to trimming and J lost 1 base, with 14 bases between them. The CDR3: CASSQKYTGNTEAFF. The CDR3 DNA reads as TGTGCCAGCAGCCAAAAGTATACAGGGAACACTGAAGCTTTCTTT.

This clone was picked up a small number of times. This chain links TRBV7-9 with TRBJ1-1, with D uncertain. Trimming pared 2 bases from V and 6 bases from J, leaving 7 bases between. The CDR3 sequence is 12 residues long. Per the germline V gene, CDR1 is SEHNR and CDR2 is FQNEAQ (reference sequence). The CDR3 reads CASSLQDPEAFF. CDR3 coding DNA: TGTGCCAGCAGCTTACAAGACCCTGAAGCTTTCTTT.

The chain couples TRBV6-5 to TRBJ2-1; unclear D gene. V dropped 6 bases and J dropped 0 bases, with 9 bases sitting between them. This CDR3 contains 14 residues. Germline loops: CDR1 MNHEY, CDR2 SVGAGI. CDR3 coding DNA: TGTGCCAGCAGACCAAGGAGCTCCTACAATGAGCAGTTCTTC. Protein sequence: CASRPRSSYNEQFF.

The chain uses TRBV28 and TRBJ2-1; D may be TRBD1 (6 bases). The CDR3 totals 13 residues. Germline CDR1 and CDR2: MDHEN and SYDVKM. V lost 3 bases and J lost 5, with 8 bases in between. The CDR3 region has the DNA TGTGCCAGCAGTTTTGCAGGGGACAATGAGCAGTTCTTC. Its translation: CASSFAGDNEQFF.

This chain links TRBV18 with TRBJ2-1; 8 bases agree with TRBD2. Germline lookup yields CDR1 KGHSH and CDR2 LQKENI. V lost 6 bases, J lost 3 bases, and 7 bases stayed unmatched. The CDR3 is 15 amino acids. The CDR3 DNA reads TGTGCCAGCTCCCCCTCGAGCGGGAGCTACAATGAGCAGTTCTTC. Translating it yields CASSPSSGSYNEQFF.